This T cell receptor (beta chain) was obtained from a study of beta chain features in type 1 diabetes listed by TCRdb under 2018. With respect to the entire study: Patients and healthy donors did not differ in mean age, gender distribution, total cell number or subset yield. A total of 107,917,701 sorted cells were examined across all samples, and RNA yield correlated strongly with the number of cells per subset. In the study, TCRB repertoires of sorted circulating CD4+ T cell subsets from recently diagnosed type 1 diabetes patients were compared with those of matched healthy donors. Regulatory and stem cell-like memory subsets were isolated from only 8 patients and 8 healthy donors, whereas naive and central memory subsets came from all 28 donors.

All of the isolated RNA was reverse transcribed with the High Capacity cDNA Reverse Transcription Kit, so expressed TCRB transcripts were sequenced. Deep immunoSEQ sequencing was applied to naive, central memory and regulatory T cell samples, giving an average of about 3.4 million total reads per sample. Sorted cells were lysed in RLT buffer, and RNA was extracted using DNase-treated RNeasy Micro or Mini kits according to cell number. To prevent cross-contamination, every cell subset was processed on its own, while patient and healthy donor samples were processed together. Using the immunoSEQ multiplex PCR, TCRB sequences were amplified from cDNA into 87-bp fragments spanning the CDR3 region. Sequencing of the amplicons was performed on the Illumina HiSeq platform. Per the authors' processing: PCR bias was computationally corrected using synthetic template baselines, reads within Hamming distance 2 were collapsed, and singletons that could not be merged were discarded. By aligning reads against IMGT, V, D and J genes, CDR3 length, and insertions or deletions at six rearrangement sites were assigned. Within each subset, clonotype counts were normalized to sorted cell number, after which true diversity and Gini coefficients were computed with the tcR R package. Repertoire sharing was quantified using the overlap coefficient calculated on TCRB nucleotide sequences. As a proxy for the pre-selection repertoire, out-of-frame TCRB sequences from naive cells were analyzed. TCRdb obtained this table from immuneACCESS and retained in-frame rearrangements with V and J assigned. These tables miss some clones; where compared with another copy, unresolved V genes account for less than half of the shortfall, and the remainder is unexplained. The V and J calls and clone size are taken from that table; D and trimming were inferred from the DNA. Recorded for this sample are hundreds of thousands of clones; around an eighth of them occurred a single time. The top ten constitute roughly 0.022% of the sample.

To note about this clone: This clone's antigen is unknown. Within one base of it there is no much larger clone, and no base qualities were kept.

Each donor gave one peripheral blood draw, roughly 110 mL on average, collected into heparinised tubes. Naive, central memory, regulatory and stem cell-like memory CD4+ T cells were sorted on a BD FACSAria II using a panel including CD45RO, CCR7, CD25, CD127, CD95 and CD27. All sorted populations exceeded 95% purity. PBMCs were separated immediately by Lymphoprep density gradient centrifugation and were stained directly, without being cultured. Samples were stained and sorted in pairs, with one healthy donor and one patient per experiment, so that batch effects were minimized. What the work shows at the level of the full study, not this receptor alone: Because cDNA was sequenced instead of genomic DNA, highly expressing activated cells could be over-represented, though the groups showed no difference in activation or CD3 levels. Only small numbers of individuals were included in the HLA sub-analyses, which left unresolved whether HLA type had any influence on TCRB rearrangement. Type 1 diabetes patients showed a moderate but significant shortening of TCRB CDR3 length in all four CD4+ subsets. At VDJ recombination sites, type 1 diabetes patients had fewer insertions and more deleted nucleotides, which implies abnormalities in thymic rearrangement. PCR might favor shorter templates, but patient and control samples were amplified and corrected together, so any skew would affect both groups equally. Naive, central memory and regulatory TCRB repertoires appeared to be more alike among patients than among healthy donors.

Based on the germline V gene, the CDR1 and CDR2 sequences are SGHTA and FQGNSA. V is pared back by 5 bases and J by 0 bases, with 13 bases lying between the germline termini. Taken from cysteine to phenylalanine, the CDR3 has 15 residues. The only DNA kept is the CDR3, 45 bases in frame from the first base. This TCR came from a young man with type 1 diabetes. Sequenced: naive CD4+ T cells from blood. The sample's cell subset or site label is to be understood as: true naive CD4+ T cells. This sequence uses TRBV7-2 and TRBJ1-1, with TRBD1 as a weak D call on 5 bases. The CDR3 loop reads CASSQPGRVNTEAFF. The DNA reads TGTGCCAGCAGCCAACCAGGGAGGGTGAACACTGAAGCTTTCTTT.